Listed below are T cell receptor beta chains from one sample, sequenced in a study of beta chain features in type 1 diabetes. The table came from immunoSEQ multiplex PCR; TCRdb's copy has only in-frame clones and leaves some out. This sample yields 150,000 to 200,000 clones, of which more than 60% are seen a single time; about 0.081% belongs to the top ten. Sequencing input: naive CD4+ T cells from blood. The receptors derive from a man aged 25-45 years with type 1 diabetes. Both conserved end residues are trimmed from each CDR3.

v_gene: TRBV15
CDR3aa: ATRTSGETQY

v_gene: TRBV30
CDR3aa: AWRLSHSPLH

v_gene: TRBV29-1
CDR3aa: SVAGSDNQPQH

v_gene: TRBV7-9
CDR3aa: ASSLAFSHEQY

v_gene: TRBV29-1
CDR3aa: SARARSSYNEQF

v_gene: TRBV30
CDR3aa: AWSSGTELTDTQY

v_gene: TRBV7-2
CDR3aa: ASSLTGGGYEQY

v_gene: TRBV5-1
CDR3aa: ASSLATGDPNYGYT

v_gene: TRBV5-4
CDR3aa: ASSGTPQETQY

v_gene: TRBV30
CDR3aa: AWSAGLAGTSDTQY

v_gene: TRBV14
CDR3aa: ASSKGTSGTDTQY

v_gene: TRBV9
CDR3aa: ASSAQTGEGHGYT

v_gene: TRBV7-9
CDR3aa: AIFTPGYT

v_gene: TRBV10-3
CDR3aa: AISGEMNTEAF

v_gene: TRBV29-1
CDR3aa: SVVRSTDTQY

v_gene: TRBV29-1
CDR3aa: SAGPVMYEQY

v_gene: TRBV11-2
CDR3aa: ASSRSGGSTDTQY

v_gene: TRBV6-1
CDR3aa: ASSGPPGTGEYTGELF

v_gene: TRBV29-1
CDR3aa: SVGLREKLF

v_gene: TRBV9
CDR3aa: ASSVVGHNTEAF

v_gene: TRBV5-1
CDR3aa: ASSFGPGTVNTEAF

v_gene: TRBV4-3
CDR3aa: ASSQGHSLGGNEQF

v_gene: TRBV7-9
CDR3aa: ASSRGQVEETQY

v_gene: TRBV27
CDR3aa: ASSFPPRGGRHAEAF

v_gene: TRBV7-2
CDR3aa: ASSLRQGTADTQY

v_gene: TRBV20-1
CDR3aa: RAHRWDGYT

v_gene: TRBV29-1
CDR3aa: SVEDVGYGYT

v_gene: TRBV27
CDR3aa: ASSLRTSGTDTQY

v_gene: TRBV7-2
CDR3aa: ASSPGYSGANVLT

v_gene: TRBV7-9
CDR3aa: ASSYPGQGKHEQY

v_gene: TRBV13
CDR3aa: ASSLAGGNIYEQY

v_gene: TRBV13
CDR3aa: ASSLGPDRYNEQF

v_gene: TRBV29-1
CDR3aa: SVGRNRGGTGELF

v_gene: TRBV7-2
CDR3aa: ASSEGLPTEAF

v_gene: TRBV27
CDR3aa: ASSPDRGLETQY

v_gene: TRBV30
CDR3aa: AWSVQRSSYNEQF

v_gene: TRBV29-1
CDR3aa: SVDEGAITEAF

v_gene: TRBV11-2
CDR3aa: ASSPLVLNIQY

v_gene: TRBV30
CDR3aa: AWSAGTRATDTQY

v_gene: TRBV28
CDR3aa: ASSFGRRIFRHDYGYT

v_gene: TRBV9
CDR3aa: ASSPQPRGETQY